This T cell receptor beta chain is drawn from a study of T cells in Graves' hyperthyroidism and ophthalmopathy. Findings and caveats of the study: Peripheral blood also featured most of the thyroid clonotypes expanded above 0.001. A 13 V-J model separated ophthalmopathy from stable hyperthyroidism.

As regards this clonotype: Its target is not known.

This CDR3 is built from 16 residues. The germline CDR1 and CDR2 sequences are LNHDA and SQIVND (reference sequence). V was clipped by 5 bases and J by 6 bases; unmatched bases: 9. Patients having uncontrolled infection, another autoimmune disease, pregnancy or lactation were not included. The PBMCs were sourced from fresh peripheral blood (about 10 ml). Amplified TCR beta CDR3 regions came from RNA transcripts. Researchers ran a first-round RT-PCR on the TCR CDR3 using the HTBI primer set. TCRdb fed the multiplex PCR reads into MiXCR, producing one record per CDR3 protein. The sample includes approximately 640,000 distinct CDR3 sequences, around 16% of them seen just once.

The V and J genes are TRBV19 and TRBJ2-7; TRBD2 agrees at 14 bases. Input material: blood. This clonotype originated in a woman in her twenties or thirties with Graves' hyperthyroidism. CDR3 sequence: CASSPAGLAGGGEQYF. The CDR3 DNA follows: TGTGCCAGTAGTCCCGCCGGACTAGCGGGAGGAGGCGAGCAGTACTTC.